This TCR beta chain came from a study of molecular identifiers for immune sequencing clone quantification. TCRdb re-called the PCR reads with MiXCR, one entry per CDR3 protein. This table has about half a million distinct CDR3 sequences, about 25% appearing once. V was clipped by 7 bases and J by 3 bases, with 19 bases between them. The CDR3 sequence is 16 residues long. CDR1 MNHEY and CDR2 SMNVEV come from the germline V gene (reference sequence). The sample taken for sequencing was naive CD8+ T cells from blood, with Jurkat cell RNA spiked in. As to subset: FACS-sorted CD8+CD4-CCR7+CD45RA+ naive T cells. This chain links TRBV27 with TRBJ1-3; maybe TRBD1 (6 bases). The source of this sequence is a human donor in good health. Some libraries in this study had Jurkat cell RNA spiked in. Here the CDR3 DNA reads TGTGCCAGCAACCGCACAGGGACAACTAATGGAAACACCATATATTTT. It codes for CASNRTGTTNGNTIYF.